This T cell receptor beta chain was documented in a study of T cell responses to AZD1222 COVID-19 vaccine. V was cut by 6 bases and J by 0 bases, with 9 bases left in between. The CDR3 runs 14 residues. CDR1 and CDR2 from the germline V gene are MNHEY and SVGAGI. Sequencing was performed with immunoSEQ multiplex PCR; in TCRdb, only in-frame clones are kept and a portion is missing. Found here are about 120,000 clones, 85% to 90% of them singletons; the top ten hold 9% to 15%. The V gene is TRBV6-5, the J gene TRBJ1-5; D gene uncertain. The clonotype was recovered from an adult in good health. The sample was peripheral blood, taken on day 0 of AZD1222 vaccination. CDR3 amino acids: CASSRRGSNQPQHF. The CDR3 DNA follows: TGTGCCAGCAGCCGTCGTGGTAGCAATCAGCCCCAGCATTTT.